This TCR beta chain was sequenced during a study of blood T cell repertoires in COVID-19. V lost 5 bases to trimming and J lost 6 bases, with 13 bases between them. The germline V gene encodes CDR1 GTSNPN and CDR2 SVGIG (reference sequence). The length of the CDR3 is 12 residues. This table comes from immunoSEQ multiplex PCR, and its TCRdb copy is limited to in-frame clones, with some not included. The repertoire includes just under 150,000 clones, about 88% of them detected once, and about 2.8% sits in the top ten. The sequenced sample was peripheral blood. The rearrangement links TRBV30 to TRBJ1-1; D is unclear. The TCR was taken from a human donor with acute or convalescent COVID-19. The donor label of this sample is uncertain. As DNA, the CDR3 is TGTGCCTGGGCGGGCGGAAACGCTGAAGCTTTCTTT. Its translation: CAWAGGNAEAFF.